The clone carrying this T cell receptor (beta chain) appeared once. What it recognizes is unknown. The CDR3 is made up of 16 amino acids. Germline V CDR1 and CDR2: SGHAT, FQNNGV. J gave up 4 bases and V 5 bases, and 9 bases lay outside the gene matches. This entry belongs to a study of blood T cells in healthy people across ages. Looking at the study overall: For every two T cells, template switching captured about one barcoded beta molecule. Study observations and caveats: The study found more naive CD4+ cells and higher diversity in long-lived than aged donors.

Using a J-beta primer mix together with a sample-barcoded 5' primer, a second PCR was run for roughly 6 to 11 cycles. Researchers report that a template-switch adaptor with 12 random nucleotides tagged each cDNA molecule. TCRdb re-called the 5' RACE reads with MiXCR, one entry per CDR3 protein. This table has about 1.8 million distinct CDR3 sequences, roughly 52% appearing once. Ranging in age from about 6 to 95, the donors were healthy Caucasian individuals from Russia. The clonotype comes from a middle-aged woman in good health. J is TRBJ2-3 and V is TRBV11-2, with 10 bases fitting TRBD2. What was sequenced was blood. The CDR3 DNA follows: TGTGCCAGCAGCCTCAGCTTAAGCGGGGGGGCAGATACGCAGTATTTT. This sequence encodes CASSLSLSGGADTQYF. The variable domain in full, completed from reference TRBV11-2 and TRBJ2-3, reads EAGVAQSPRYKIIEKRQSVAFWCNPISGHATLYWYQQILGQGPKLLIQFQNNGVVDDSQLPKDRFSAERLKGVDSTLKIQPAKLEDSAVYLCASSLSLSGGADTQYFGPGTRLTVL.